In its sample, the clone carrying this TCR beta chain was seen many times. What it binds is not known. The CDR3 is 14 amino acids. The germline CDR1 and CDR2 sequences are SGHRS and YFSETQ. Losses at the gene ends were 2 bases for V and 8 bases for J; bases not matched to a gene: 4. The data are from a study of T-cell memory formation after mild COVID-19. Regarding the study as a whole: Those CD4+ clones that contracted were mainly in CM and EM (CD8+ ones in EMRA). Balance between CD4 and CD8 was seen in clones contracting day 15 to 85, and a CD4+ lean was seen in later expanders.

Constant-segment primers and 5'RACE yielded cDNA libraries for TCR alpha and TCR beta, each carrying sample barcodes and UMIs. From the 5' RACE reads, TCRdb called clonotypes with MiXCR, one entry per CDR3 protein. The profile shows about 180,000 distinct CDR3 sequences, less than 20% of them singletons. Sequenced material: PBMCs or a T cell subset sorted from them (not recorded which). The chain carries TRBV5-1 and TRBJ2-1; 10 bases fit TRBD2. This clonotype was sampled from a young man who had mild COVID-19 (a few samples of this study predate the infection). Cell type and time point are not known. CDR3 loop: CASSFQRGGDEQFF. In DNA form, the CDR3 reads TGCGCCAGCAGCTTCCAGCGGGGGGGCGATGAGCAGTTCTTC.